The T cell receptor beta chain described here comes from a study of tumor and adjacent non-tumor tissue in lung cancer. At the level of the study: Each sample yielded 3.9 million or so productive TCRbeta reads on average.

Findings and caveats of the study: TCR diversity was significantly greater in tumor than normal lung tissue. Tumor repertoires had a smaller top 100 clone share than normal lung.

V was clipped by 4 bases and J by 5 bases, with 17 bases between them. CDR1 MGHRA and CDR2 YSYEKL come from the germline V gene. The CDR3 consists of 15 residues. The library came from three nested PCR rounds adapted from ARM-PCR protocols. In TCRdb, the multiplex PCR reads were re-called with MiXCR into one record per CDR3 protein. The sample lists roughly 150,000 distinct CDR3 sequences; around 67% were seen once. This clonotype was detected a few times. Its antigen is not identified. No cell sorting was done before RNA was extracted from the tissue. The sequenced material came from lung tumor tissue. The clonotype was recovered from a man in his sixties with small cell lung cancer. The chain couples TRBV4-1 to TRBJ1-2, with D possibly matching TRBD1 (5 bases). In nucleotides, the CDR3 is TGCGCCAGCAGCCCAAACGGGGGAGCCTTTTATGGCTACACCTTC. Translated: CASSPNGGAFYGYTF.